The 25 T cell receptor beta chains below all came from one sample that was sequenced in a study of blood T cell repertoires in COVID-19. Data came from immunoSEQ multiplex PCR; TCRdb stores just in-frame clones and leaves some out. Among about 190,000 clones listed, around 79% were seen once. Sequencing used peripheral blood. The receptors come from a woman aged 50 to 60 with acute or convalescent COVID-19.

This clone has only one observation. The rearrangement uses TRBV7-6 and TRBJ1-6; a possible D gene is TRBD1 (5 bases). The V and J ends lost 4 bases and 4 bases respectively, with 8 bases between them. This CDR3 has 14 amino acids. CDR1 SGHVS and CDR2 FNYEAQ come from the germline V gene. This chain's CDR3 is CASSSGTYNSPLHF. DNA for the CDR3: TGTGCCAGCAGCTCAGGGACTTATAATTCACCCCTCCACTTT. Together with reference TRBV7-6 and TRBJ1-6, the CDR3 gives the full variable domain: GAGVSQSPRYKVTKRGQDVALRCDPISGHVSLYWYRQALGQGPEFLTYFNYEAQQDKSGLPNDRFSAERPEGSISTLTIQRTEQRDSAMYRCASSSGTYNSPLHFGNGTRLTVT.

This clone was picked up one time. The rearrangement links TRBV14 to TRBJ2-5, with D possibly being TRBD1 (6 bases). CDR1 and CDR2 from the germline V gene are SGHDN and FVKESK. V was shortened by 5 bases and J by 5 bases, with 18 bases between the two germline ends. CDR3 length: 15 amino acids. The CDR3 loop reads CASSTVWGRGETQYF. In DNA, the CDR3 is TGTGCCAGCAGCACCGTTTGGGGGCGCGGGGAGACCCAGTACTTC.

This rearrangement joins TRBV18 to TRBJ2-7; 8 nucleotides match TRBD2. In germline, CDR1 is KGHSH, CDR2 LQKENI. V shed 0 bases and J 2 bases; nucleotides not matched to a gene: 6. The CDR3 contains 16 residues. CDR3 sequence: CASSPPGAAGAYEQYF. For the CDR3, the DNA is TGTGCCAGCTCACCACCAGGGGCAGCGGGAGCCTACGAGCAGTACTTC.

The chain employs TRBV28 and TRBJ1-2, with D possibly TRBD1 on 5 matching bases. This CDR3 contains 14 residues. The V gene lost 8 bases and the J gene lost 6 bases, with 19 bases spanning the gap. CDR1 is MDHEN and CDR2 is SYDVKM in the germline V gene. The chain's CDR3 is CASFTGDSGNGYTF. CDR3 DNA: TGTGCCAGCTTCACGGGGGACTCAGGCAATGGCTACACCTTC.

This chain uses TRBV5-1 with TRBJ2-1; 7 nucleotides align to TRBD1. With 0 bases clipped from V and 0 bases from J, the junction kept 3 bases outside the gene matches. Germline V lookup: CDR1 SGHRS, CDR2 YFSETQ. CDR3 length: 16 residues. The CDR3 loop reads CASSLATGASYNEQFF. CDR3 coding DNA: TGCGCCAGCAGCTTGGCTACAGGGGCCTCCTACAATGAGCAGTTCTTC. The full variable domain, completed using reference TRBV5-1 and TRBJ2-1, is KAGVTQTPRYLIKTRGQQVTLSCSPISGHRSVSWYQQTPGQGLQFLFEYFSETQRNKGNFPGRFSGRQFSNSRSEMNVSTLELGDSALYLCASSLATGASYNEQFFGPGTRLTVL.

The chain employs TRBV4-1 and TRBJ2-1, with 13 bases fitting TRBD2. Germline CDR1 and CDR2: MGHRA and YSYEKL. The CDR3 has 16 residues. J gave up 13 bases and V 4 bases, and 13 bases lay outside the gene matches. In DNA, the CDR3 is TGCGCCAGCAGCCGAGGACTAGCGGGGGTCGATCGGGCCCAGTTCTTC. Encoded protein: CASSRGLAGVDRAQFF.

This rearrangement joins TRBV30 to TRBJ1-1, with D hard to call. V dropped 0 bases and J dropped 1 base, with 6 bases sitting between them. CDR1 is GTSNPN and CDR2 is SVGIG in the germline V gene (reference sequence). This CDR3 has 13 residues. CDR3 coding DNA: TGTGCCTGGAGTGTTTGGAGGAACACTGAAGCTTTCTTT. It is translated as CAWSVWRNTEAFF.

V usage is TRBV6-2 or TRBV6-3 and J usage is TRBJ2-3, with 13 bases fitting TRBD2. CDR1 and CDR2 from the germline V gene are MNHEY and SVGEGT. J gave up 0 bases and V 4 bases, and 7 bases lay outside the gene matches. This CDR3 contains 18 residues. CDR3 residues: CASSSIPGLAGSTDTQYF. The CDR3 DNA follows: TGTGCCAGCAGTTCCATCCCGGGACTAGCGGGGAGCACAGATACGCAGTATTTT.

The gene calls are TRBV28 and TRBJ1-2; D is possibly TRBD1 (6 bases). In germline, CDR1 is MDHEN, CDR2 SYDVKM. This CDR3 comprises 13 residues. Between the trimmed V and J ends, which lost 4 bases and 5 bases, there was a span of 11 bases. The CDR3 bases are TGTGCCAGCAGTTCCCGGACAGTTTATGGCTACACCTTC. It yields the protein CASSSRTVYGYTF.

V gene TRBV7-8 combines with J gene TRBJ2-3; TRBD2 matches 10 bases. The CDR3 length is 17 residues. CDR1 is SGHVS, CDR2 FQNEAQ, per germline. The V gene end was trimmed by 2 bases and the J gene end by 2 bases; junction bases not matched to a gene: 7. The CDR3 reads CASSLPVSGGNTDTQYF. CDR3 DNA sequence: TGTGCCAGCAGCTTACCCGTTAGCGGGGGGAACACAGATACGCAGTATTTT.

This rearrangement joins TRBV19 to TRBJ1-5; a weak D match, TRBD1 (5 bases). Per germline, CDR1 LNHDA and CDR2 SQIVND (reference sequence). This CDR3 is 14 amino acids long. V gave up 3 bases and J gave up 7 bases, with 13 bases separating them. The CDR3 coding sequence is TGTGCCAGTAGTATTCGGGGGTTGGGACAGCCCCAGCATTTT. This gives the protein CASSIRGLGQPQHF.

The gene calls are TRBV5-5 and TRBJ2-2, with 14 positions matching TRBD2. The V segment lost 0 bases and the J segment 0 bases; nucleotides outside the gene matches: 4. Germline V gene lookup returns CDR1 SGHKS and CDR2 YYEKEE (reference sequence). The CDR3 is 19 amino acids. As DNA, the CDR3 is TGTGCCAGCAGCTTGGATCGGACTAGCGGGGGGCCGAACACCGGGGAGCTGTTTTTT. Encoded protein: CASSLDRTSGGPNTGELFF.

V and J are TRBV28 and TRBJ1-2; the D is unclear. Germline loops: CDR1 MDHEN, CDR2 SYDVKM. V was shortened by 5 bases and J by 8 bases, with 12 bases between the two germline ends. This CDR3 is built from 12 residues. CDR3 sequence: CASSRSGKGYTF. CDR3 DNA: TGTGCCAGCAGTCGGTCAGGCAAAGGCTACACCTTC.

V is TRBV5-5 and J is TRBJ2-7; perhaps TRBD2 as D (6 bases). Between the trimmed V and J ends, which lost 0 bases and 3 bases, there was a span of 10 bases. The CDR3 is made up of 14 amino acids. Looked up from germline, CDR1 is SGHKS and CDR2 is YYEKEE (reference sequence). The CDR3 nucleotides read TGTGCCAGCAGCTTGGCCGGGAGTGGCTACGAGCAGTACTTC. As protein: CASSLAGSGYEQYF.

The rearrangement uses TRBV12-3 or TRBV12-4 and TRBJ2-7; D not certain. Trimming pared 4 bases from V and 4 bases from J, leaving 5 bases between. The CDR3 spans 11 residues. For the CDR3, the DNA is TGTGCCAGCAGTTCAAATTACGAGCAGTACTTC. It encodes CASSSNYEQYF.

The chain links TRBV20-1 to TRBJ2-7; 13 nucleotides match TRBD2. The CDR3 runs 14 residues. In germline, CDR1 is DFQATT, CDR2 SNEGSKA (reference sequence). J was trimmed by 2 bases and V by 5 bases; bases with no gene match: 3. The CDR3 sequence is CSAGGLAGAYEQYF. The CDR3, as DNA: TGCAGTGCTGGTGGACTAGCGGGGGCCTACGAGCAGTACTTC.

The chain recombines TRBV2 with TRBJ2-2; TRBD2 is a possible D gene (5 bases). Per the germline V gene, CDR1 is SNHLY and CDR2 is FYNNEI. The CDR3 extends over 12 amino acids. CDR3 nucleotide sequence: TGTGCTATGAGGGATGGGCCCGGGGAGCTGTTTTTT. This encodes CAMRDGPGELFF.

The rearrangement uses TRBV5-1 and TRBJ1-2, with 9 bases that match TRBD1. CDR3 length: 15 residues. J gave up 8 bases and V 4 bases, and 12 bases lay outside the gene matches. The germline CDR1 and CDR2 sequences are SGHRS and YFSETQ. CDR3 coding DNA: TGCGCCAGCAGCCTGGAACCGGGACAGGGAGCAGGCTACACCTTC. Translation gives CASSLEPGQGAGYTF.

The chain has TRBV18 and TRBJ1-6; the match to TRBD1 covers 9 bases. Germline V gives CDR1 KGHSH, CDR2 LQKENI. This CDR3 spans 14 amino acids. V trimming: 4 bases; J trimming: 6 bases; junction bases outside the gene matches: 1. The CDR3: CASSQDRGNSPLHF. CDR3 sequence (DNA): TGTGCCAGCTCACAGGACAGGGGTAATTCACCCCTCCACTTT.

The DNA of the CDR3 is TGTGCCAGCAGGCCGAGACAGGGGGCGGGCACTGAAGCTTTCTTT. Translated, it gives CASRPRQGAGTEAFF. This chain uses TRBV27 with TRBJ1-1; 10 positions match TRBD1. Germline assignment: CDR1 MNHEY and CDR2 SMNVEV (reference sequence). Trimming took 6 bases from V and 4 from J; bases not matched to a gene: 8. This CDR3 is 15 amino acids long.

This chain joins TRBV9 and TRBJ1-1; D call uncertain. This CDR3 region has 15 residues. The V gene's germline CDR1 is SGDLS and CDR2 YYNGEE. Trimming left V 3 bases short and J 7 bases short, with 19 bases between. CDR3 sequence reads: CASSDTPVLGDEAFF. CDR3 nucleotides: TGTGCCAGCAGCGATACCCCCGTTCTAGGTGATGAAGCTTTCTTT.

CDR3 DNA sequence: TGCGCCAGCAGCTTGGTCCAGGGAAGACATGAAAAACTGTTTTTT. Translated: CASSLVQGRHEKLFF. The chain recombines TRBV5-1 with TRBJ1-4, with D possibly being TRBD1 (5 bases). The CDR3 spans 15 residues. The germline V and J ends were trimmed by 0 bases and 6 bases, with 12 bases remaining between them. CDR1 is SGHRS, CDR2 YFSETQ, per germline.

The chain uses TRBV3-1 (or the pseudogene TRBV3-2) and TRBJ1-1; 10 bases match TRBD1. V dropped 1 base and J dropped 1; count of bases not matched to a gene: 9. The germline V gene encodes CDR1 LGHDT and CDR2 YNNKEL (reference sequence). CDR3 length equals 18 residues. Written as DNA, the CDR3 is TGTGCCAGCAGCCAAGCTTCCGGGACAGGGGCGTCGAACACTGAAGCTTTCTTT. Protein: CASSQASGTGASNTEAFF.

This chain links TRBV18 with TRBJ1-5, with D possibly matching TRBD1 (6 bases). Trimming removed 8 bases from V and 2 bases from J, with 13 bases in between. Germline V lookup: CDR1 KGHSH, CDR2 LQKENI. The CDR3 totals 14 residues. The CDR3 bases are TGTGCCAGCAGCCAGGGGTATGGCAATCAGCCCCAGCATTTT. Translation gives CASSQGYGNQPQHF.

For this clone: This same CDR3 is encoded by further DNA sequences in the sample. The rearrangement joins TRBV7-2 to TRBJ2-7, with 7 bases matching TRBD1. From germline, CDR1 is SGHTA and CDR2 FQGNSA. Trimming cost V 2 bases and J 3 bases; bases outside gene matches: 1. The CDR3 is made up of 13 amino acids. CDR3 nucleotide sequence: TGTGCCAGCAGCTTAAACAGGGGCTACGAGCAGTACTTC. Translated: CASSLNRGYEQYF.